This T cell receptor (beta chain) was profiled in a study of blood T cell repertoires in COVID-19. The method was immunoSEQ multiplex PCR; TCRdb's version includes in-frame clones alone and lacks a portion of them. The table lists 240,000 or so clones, approximately 86% of them singletons. Participant age was roughly 18 to 100 years, and participants resided in 24 US areas. Trimming took 7 bases from V and 5 from J; bases not matched to a gene: 2. The CDR3 has 14 amino acids. Germline loops: CDR1 SGHNT, CDR2 YENEEA. This clonotype was sampled from a woman in her 40s with acute COVID-19. The V and J genes are TRBV11-3 and TRBJ2-2; the match to TRBD2 covers 12 bases. The sample taken for sequencing was PBMCs or T cells enriched from blood (not recorded which). CDR3 loop: CASTLAGGTGELFF. The CDR3 nucleotides read TGTGCCAGCACACTAGCGGGAGGTACCGGGGAGCTGTTTTTT.